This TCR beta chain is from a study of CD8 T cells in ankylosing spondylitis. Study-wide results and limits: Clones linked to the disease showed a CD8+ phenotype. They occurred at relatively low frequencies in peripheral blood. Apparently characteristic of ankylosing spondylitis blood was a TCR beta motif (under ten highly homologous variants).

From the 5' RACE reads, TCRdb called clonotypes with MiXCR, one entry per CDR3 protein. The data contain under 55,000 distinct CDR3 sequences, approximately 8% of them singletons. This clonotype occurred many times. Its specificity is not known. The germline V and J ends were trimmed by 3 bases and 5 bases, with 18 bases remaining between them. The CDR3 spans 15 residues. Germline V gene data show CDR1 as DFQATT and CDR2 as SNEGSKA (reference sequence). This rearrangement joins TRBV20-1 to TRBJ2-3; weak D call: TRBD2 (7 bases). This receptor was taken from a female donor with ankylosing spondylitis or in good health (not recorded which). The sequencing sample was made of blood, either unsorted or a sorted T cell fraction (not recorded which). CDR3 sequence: CSASQGGGRGDTQYF. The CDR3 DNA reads TGCAGTGCTAGCCAAGGGGGGGGCCGGGGAGATACGCAGTATTTT.